The 6 T cell receptor beta chains below were found in one sample sequenced in a study of blood T cell repertoires in COVID-19. Libraries were prepared by immunoSEQ multiplex PCR; TCRdb keeps only in-frame clonotypes and omits some of them. The sample carries 70,000 or so clones, about nine tenths recorded once. Input material: peripheral blood. The source of these receptors is a man in his forties or fifties with active COVID-19.

The V call is TRBV4-2, the J call TRBJ2-5, with a possible D match to TRBD2 (6 bases). CDR1 and CDR2 (germline): LGHNA, YNFKEQ. The CDR3 is 14 amino acids. V lost 4 bases and J lost 5, with 14 bases in between. CDR3 DNA: TGTGCCAGCAGCCCCAATTGGGGGGTGGAGACCCAGTACTTC. This codes for CASSPNWGVETQYF.

This rearrangement joins TRBV9 to TRBJ1-1, with unresolved D. The germline V gene has CDR1 SGDLS and CDR2 YYNGEE. This CDR3 region has 13 residues. Trimming stripped 4 bases from V and 5 bases from J, with 12 bases between. CDR3 loop: CASSFRYSTEAFF. The CDR3 DNA follows: TGTGCCAGCAGCTTTCGCTACTCGACTGAAGCTTTCTTT.

This chain joins TRBV7-2 and TRBJ2-1; D uncertain. The CDR3 runs 14 residues. Germline V gives CDR1 SGHTA, CDR2 FQGNSA. V was cut by 2 bases and J by 12 bases, with 17 bases left in between. This CDR3 is CASSLSSLGSGQFF. The CDR3 bases are TGTGCCAGCAGCTTAAGTTCATTAGGATCGGGGCAGTTCTTC. The full variable domain, in which reference TRBV7-2 and TRBJ2-1 provide the parts outside the CDR3, is GAGVSQSPSNKVTEKGKDVELRCDPISGHTALYWYRQSLGQGLEFLIYFQGNSAPDKSGLPSDRFSAERTGGSVSTLTIQRTQQEDSAVYLCASSLSSLGSGQFFGPGTRLTVL.

The chain is built from TRBV4-2 and TRBJ1-4; 10 bases match TRBD1. This CDR3 region has 17 residues. Germline V gene lookup returns CDR1 LGHNA and CDR2 YNFKEQ. Germline trimming cut 4 bases from V and 8 bases from J; bases unmatched to any gene: 13. CDR3 protein: CASSPEALGTGDEKLFF. Written as DNA, the CDR3 is TGTGCCAGCAGCCCTGAGGCCCTCGGGACAGGGGACGAAAAACTGTTTTTT.

In DNA form, the CDR3 reads TGTGCCAGCAGCTTAAGGGCAGGGGGATTCTCTGGAAACACCATATATTTT. Amino acids: CASSLRAGGFSGNTIYF. The genes are TRBV11-3 and TRBJ1-3, with 7 bases lining up with TRBD1. With 2 bases clipped from V and 0 bases from J, the junction kept 7 bases outside the gene matches. The CDR3 is 17 amino acids. CDR1 and CDR2 from the germline V gene are SGHNT and YENEEA.

The chain couples TRBV9 to TRBJ1-6, with 9 bases aligning to TRBD1. Per germline, CDR1 SGDLS and CDR2 YYNGEE. Unmatched junction bases numbered 8, after V lost 2 bases and J lost 8 bases. This CDR3 spans 16 amino acids. CDR3 region: CASSVTGTGTDSPLHF. The CDR3 DNA follows: TGTGCCAGCAGCGTCACCGGGACAGGGACGGATTCACCCCTCCACTTT.